The 27 T cell receptor beta chains below all came from one sample that was sequenced in a study of OX40 agonist ivuxolimab in advanced cancers. Produced via immunoSEQ multiplex PCR; TCRdb's table is partial and in-frame only. The data show about 45,000 clones, around four fifths seen once. The sequences come from CD4+ or CD8+ T cells sorted from blood, collected in a trial of the OX40 agonist ivuxolimab. The source of these receptors is an adult with an advanced solid tumor such as melanoma, head and neck, liver or kidney cancer.

The chain couples TRBV7-9 to TRBJ1-2; 9 nucleotides line up with TRBD1. CDR1 SEHNR and CDR2 FQNEAQ come from the germline V gene (reference sequence). The CDR3 contains 13 residues. Trimming removed 1 base from V and 10 bases from J; junction bases left unmatched: 4. CDR3 bases: TGTGCCAGCAGCTTAGGGGGACAGGGTTCCTACACCTTC. Protein product: CASSLGGQGSYTF. Full variable domain (missing parts from reference TRBV7-9 and TRBJ1-2): DTGVSQNPRHKITKRGQNVTFRCDPISEHNRLYWYRQTLGQGPEFLTYFQNEAQLEKSRLLSDRFSAERPKGSFSTLEIQRTEQGDSAMYLCASSLGGQGSYTFGSGTRLTVV.

This clone has ten or more counts. The chain's CDR3 is CAFRTAADSEKLFF. CDR3 DNA sequence: TGTGCCTTTAGGACGGCGGCTGATAGTGAAAAACTGTTTTTT. V is TRBV30 and J is TRBJ1-4; D is undetermined. V was shortened by 7 bases and J by 7 bases, with 19 bases between the two germline ends. The CDR3 contains 14 residues. Germline lookup yields CDR1 GTSNPN and CDR2 SVGIG (reference sequence).

This clone turned up a few times. This chain links TRBV19 with TRBJ2-7; 8 bases align to TRBD2. Trimming cost V 6 bases and J 7 bases; bases outside gene matches: 8. This CDR3 region has 13 residues. The V gene's germline CDR1 is LNHDA and CDR2 SQIVND (reference sequence). DNA for the CDR3: TGTGCCAGTAGCTCGGGACTAGTCAGAGAGCAGTACTTC. As protein: CASSSGLVREQYF.

This clone was counted once. At the DNA level, this CDR3 is encoded by other sequences in the same sample as well. The chain links TRBV2 to TRBJ2-7, with D perhaps matching TRBD1 or TRBD2 (7 bases each). CDR1 SNHLY and CDR2 FYNNEI come from the germline V gene. Trimming left V 11 bases short and J 0 bases short, with 17 bases between. The CDR3 covers 14 residues. CDR3 loop: CASGGGRSSYEQYF. The CDR3 bases are TGTGCCTCAGGGGGGGGACGTTCCTCCTACGAGCAGTACTTC.

The rearrangement links TRBV27 to TRBJ2-1; no definite D call. Germline-derived CDR1 and CDR2 are MNHEY and SMNVEV (reference sequence). The V end was cut by 0 bases, the J end by 3 bases, with 6 bases between. The CDR3 has 14 residues. Here the CDR3 DNA reads TGTGCCAGCAGTTTATCGAACAGCTACAATGAGCAGTTCTTC. Protein sequence: CASSLSNSYNEQFF.

The J gene is TRBJ2-7, the V gene TRBV27; the match to TRBD2 covers 9 bases. Germline values: CDR1 MNHEY, CDR2 SMNVEV (reference sequence). J lost 4 bases, V lost 3 bases, and 7 bases had no gene match. CDR3 length: 15 residues. The CDR3 spells CASSFLGLADYEQYF. The CDR3 DNA reads TGTGCCAGCAGTTTCTTGGGACTAGCAGATTACGAGCAGTACTTC.

The chain is built from TRBV4-1 and TRBJ2-3, with no clear D. The CDR3 loop spans 13 amino acids. From germline, CDR1 is MGHRA and CDR2 YSYEKL. Trimming removed 0 bases at V and 4 bases at J, with 5 bases between. CDR3 residues: CASSQDRPDTQYF. The DNA of the CDR3 is TGCGCCAGCAGCCAAGACCGACCAGATACGCAGTATTTT.

This clone was recorded a few times. The V call is TRBV28, the J call TRBJ1-1; 7 bases agree with TRBD1. From germline, CDR1 is MDHEN and CDR2 SYDVKM. Germline trimming cut 7 bases from V and 4 bases from J; bases unmatched to any gene: 6. The CDR3 totals 13 residues. The CDR3 sequence: CASTGQVATEAFF. In nucleotides, the CDR3 is TGTGCCAGCACCGGACAGGTCGCCACTGAAGCTTTCTTT.

V and J are TRBV11-2 and TRBJ2-5; TRBD2 matches 15 bases. V was clipped by 2 bases and J by 4 bases; unmatched bases: 8. The CDR3 runs to 18 residues. Germline loops: CDR1 SGHAT, CDR2 FQNNGV. The CDR3 here is CASSLSLGLAGGIETQYF. The CDR3 bases are TGTGCCAGCAGCTTAAGTCTGGGACTAGCGGGAGGTATAGAGACCCAGTACTTC.

Note on this clone: The sample contains more than one DNA sequence encoding this CDR3. This chain uses TRBV6-5 with TRBJ2-1, with 11 bases matching TRBD2. Germline CDR1 reads MNHEY; CDR2 reads SVGAGI. V shed 6 bases and J 3 bases; nucleotides not matched to a gene: 4. This CDR3 has 15 amino acids. The CDR3 DNA sequence: TGTGCCAGCAGCGCGGGGACTAGCGGCTACAATGAGCAGTTCTTC. Translated, it gives CASSAGTSGYNEQFF.

This sequence joins TRBV28 and TRBJ1-3, with D perhaps matching TRBD1 (6 bases). CDR3 length: 15 amino acids. V was clipped by 3 bases and J by 2 bases, with 11 bases between them. CDR1 is MDHEN and CDR2 is SYDVKM in the germline V gene. The CDR3 here is CASSLVGGAGNTIYF. In DNA, the CDR3 is TGTGCCAGCAGTTTGGTAGGGGGGGCTGGAAACACCATATATTTT.

Worth noting for this clone: The junction shows a germline mismatch at one end, possibly a read error. V and J are TRBV29-1 and TRBJ2-1; D may be TRBD1 (5 bases). The CDR3 length is 9 residues. Per germline, CDR1 SQVTM and CDR2 ANQGSEA. The CDR3 spells CSTRQFRVF. The CDR3 nucleotides read TGCAGCACCCGACAGTTCCGGGTCTTC.

The chain carries TRBV5-4 and TRBJ1-2; no definite D call. The CDR3 consists of 16 residues. Germline V gene sequence: CDR1 SGHNT, CDR2 YYREEE (reference sequence). The germline V and J ends were trimmed by 3 bases and 5 bases, with 20 bases remaining between them. The CDR3 DNA sequence: TGTGCCAGCAGCTCCCCTCAGCAGCCTCCCCCTTATGGCTACACCTTC. It encodes CASSSPQQPPPYGYTF.

This clone was seen a handful of times. The chain employs TRBV6-4 and TRBJ2-2; D perhaps matches TRBD1 (6 bases). V dropped 7 bases and J dropped 6 bases, with 12 bases sitting between them. The CDR3 contains 13 residues. Germline assignment: CDR1 MRHNA and CDR2 SNTAGT. CDR3 nucleotide sequence: TGTGCCAGCAAAGACTCAGGGGCCGGGGAGCTGTTTTTT. It yields the protein CASKDSGAGELFF.

A remark on this clone: Germline and junction disagree at one end, which may indicate a read error. The chain links TRBV7-7 to TRBJ2-5; D gene uncertain. Germline V gene lookup returns CDR1 SSHAT and CDR2 FNYEAQ (reference sequence). This CDR3 spans 13 amino acids. The CDR3 DNA sequence: TGTGCTAGCAGCTTCACGCCCGGGGAGACCCAGTACTTC. It translates to CASSFTPGETQYF.

This sequence joins TRBV4-1 and TRBJ2-3; no clear D gene. Trimming removed 2 bases from V and 0 bases from J, with 9 bases in between. The germline V gene encodes CDR1 MGHRA and CDR2 YSYEKL. The CDR3 runs to 15 residues. CDR3 residues: CASSQFHPSTDTQYF. The CDR3 DNA reads TGCGCCAGCAGCCAATTCCACCCCAGCACAGATACGCAGTATTTT.

The chain couples TRBV15 to TRBJ1-3, with D possibly being TRBD1 (5 bases). Germline V gene data show CDR1 as LNHNV and CDR2 as YYDKDF (reference sequence). This CDR3 is built from 17 residues. V lost 3 bases, J lost 2 bases, and 17 bases lay in between. The CDR3, as DNA: TGTGCCACCAGCAGCGGAAAGGGGTTCAGGCCTGGAAACACCATATATTTT. The encoded protein is CATSSGKGFRPGNTIYF.

This chain joins TRBV13 and TRBJ2-5; D is perhaps TRBD1 (5 bases). CDR1 is PRHDT and CDR2 is FYEKMQ in the germline V gene (reference sequence). Trimming stripped 5 bases from V and 4 bases from J, with 20 bases between. The CDR3 sequence is 16 residues long. CDR3 sequence: CASSPDLMTARETQYF. The CDR3 nucleotides are TGTGCCAGCAGCCCCGACCTGATGACAGCCCGAGAGACCCAGTACTTC.

The chain recombines TRBV27 with TRBJ1-2; D perhaps matches TRBD1 (5 bases). Germline CDR1 is MNHEY and CDR2 is SMNVEV (reference sequence). The CDR3 extends over 16 amino acids. V lost 7 bases to trimming and J lost 0 bases, with 18 bases between them. The CDR3 protein is CASTPHGGDPNYGYTF. In nucleotides, the CDR3 is TGTGCCAGCACACCTCACGGAGGGGACCCTAACTATGGCTACACCTTC.

The chain links TRBV7-8 to TRBJ2-7; D ambiguous. The ends were cut back, 7 bases at V and 6 bases at J, with 25 bases in the middle. Germline V gene sequence: CDR1 SGHVS, CDR2 FQNEAQ. This CDR3 comprises 16 residues. CDR3 in amino acids: CASIPPGSGHTIEQYF. CDR3 sequence (DNA): TGTGCCAGCATCCCCCCCGGCAGTGGGCACACAATCGAGCAGTACTTC.

This sequence joins TRBV7-3 and TRBJ1-1; 8 nucleotides align to TRBD1. CDR3 length: 18 residues. CDR1 is SGHTA, CDR2 FQGTGA, per germline. The trim removed 2 bases at V and 0 bases at J, leaving 11 bases unmatched. The CDR3 sequence: CASSLAPPGTGLNTEAFF. The CDR3 DNA sequence: TGTGCCAGCAGCTTAGCTCCGCCCGGGACAGGCTTGAACACTGAAGCTTTCTTT.

The chain links TRBV9 to TRBJ1-1, with D perhaps matching TRBD1 (6 bases). V was clipped by 4 bases and J by 0 bases, with 13 bases between them. CDR1 and CDR2 from the germline V gene are SGDLS and YYNGEE. The CDR3 sequence is 15 residues long. CDR3 bases: TGTGCCAGCAGCTCAGGGGTTTACATGAACACTGAAGCTTTCTTT. Protein sequence: CASSSGVYMNTEAFF.

The chain combines TRBV28 with TRBJ1-2; D is ambiguous. V lost 0 bases to trimming and J lost 0 bases, with 5 bases between them. From germline, CDR1 is MDHEN and CDR2 SYDVKM. This CDR3 contains 14 residues. The CDR3 spells CASSLWGSNYGYTF. CDR3 nucleotide sequence: TGTGCCAGCAGTTTATGGGGTTCTAACTATGGCTACACCTTC.

J is TRBJ2-7 and V is TRBV27; possible D gene TRBD1, 5 bases. The CDR3 extends over 15 amino acids. The germline V gene encodes CDR1 MNHEY and CDR2 SMNVEV (reference sequence). Trimming pared 2 bases from V and 7 bases from J, leaving 18 bases between. The CDR3 sequence: CASSLRAGPYKEQYF. The CDR3 region has the DNA TGTGCCAGCAGTTTACGGGCAGGGCCCTACAAAGAGCAGTACTTC.

This clone was seen once. The rearrangement joins TRBV4-1 to TRBJ2-7; 9 positions agree with TRBD1. Germline V lookup: CDR1 MGHRA, CDR2 YSYEKL. Trimming removed 2 bases from V and 4 bases from J; junction bases left unmatched: 9. The CDR3 length is 16 residues. The CDR3 DNA reads TGCGCCAGCAGCCAACCTTCGGGGACAGGGAAATACGAGCAGTACTTC. Translation gives CASSQPSGTGKYEQYF.

The chain combines TRBV4-1 with TRBJ2-1; the D is unclear. The V gene lost 0 bases and the J gene lost 4 bases, with 4 bases spanning the gap. Germline V CDR1 and CDR2: MGHRA, YSYEKL. This CDR3 comprises 13 residues. For the CDR3, the DNA is TGCGCCAGCAGCCAAGAGGGGTACAATGAGCAGTTCTTC. Its translation: CASSQEGYNEQFF.

The J gene is TRBJ2-3, the V gene TRBV7-9; TRBD2 aligns across 8 bases. V gave up 3 bases and J gave up 4 bases; unmatched junction bases: 3. The CDR3 extends over 14 amino acids. The germline V gene has CDR1 SEHNR and CDR2 FQNEAQ (reference sequence). CDR3 residues: CASSLGLGPDTQYF. CDR3 DNA sequence: TGTGCCAGCAGCTTGGGACTAGGCCCAGATACGCAGTATTTT. The full variable domain, rest sourced from reference TRBV7-9 and TRBJ2-3, is DTGVSQNPRHKITKRGQNVTFRCDPISEHNRLYWYRQTLGQGPEFLTYFQNEAQLEKSRLLSDRFSAERPKGSFSTLEIQRTEQGDSAMYLCASSLGLGPDTQYFGPGTRLTVL.